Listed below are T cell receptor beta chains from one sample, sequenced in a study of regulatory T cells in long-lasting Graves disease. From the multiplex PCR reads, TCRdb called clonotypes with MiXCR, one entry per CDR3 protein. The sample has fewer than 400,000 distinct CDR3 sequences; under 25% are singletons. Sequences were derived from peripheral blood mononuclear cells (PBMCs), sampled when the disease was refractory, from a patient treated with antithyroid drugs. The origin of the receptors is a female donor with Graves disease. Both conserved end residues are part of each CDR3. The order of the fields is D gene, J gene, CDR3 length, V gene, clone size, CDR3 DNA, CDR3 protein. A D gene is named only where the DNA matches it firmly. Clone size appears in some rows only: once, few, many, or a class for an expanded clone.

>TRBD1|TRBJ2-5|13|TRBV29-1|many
TGCAGCGTCACAGGGGGCCTTCGGGAGACCCAGTACTTC
CSVTGGLRETQYF
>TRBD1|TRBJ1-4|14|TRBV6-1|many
TGTGCCAGCAGCACTCGGGACAGGAATGAAAAACTGTTTTTT
CASSTRDRNEKLFF
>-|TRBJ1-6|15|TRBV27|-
TGTGCCAGCACTCGATACGGAGTCTCGGATTCACCCCTCCACTTT
CASTRYGVSDSPLHF
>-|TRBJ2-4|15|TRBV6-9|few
TGTGCCAGCAGTTACAGGGGCGTCGCCAAAAACATTCAGTACTTC
CASSYRGVAKNIQYF
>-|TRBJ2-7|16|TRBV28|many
TGTGCCAGCACCCCTGGAATGGTTGGACTTAGTTCCGAGCAGTACTTC
CASTPGMVGLSSEQYF
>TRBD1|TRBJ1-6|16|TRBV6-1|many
TGTGCCAGCAGTGCCACCGGGACAGGGTGGTCCACACCCCTCCACTTT
CASSATGTGWSTPLHF
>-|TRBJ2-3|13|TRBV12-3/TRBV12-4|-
TGTGCCAGCAGTTCCAGGAACACAGATACGCAGTATTTT
CASSSRNTDTQYF
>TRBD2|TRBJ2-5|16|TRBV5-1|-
TGCGCCAGCAGCCGCCCCCCTACTAGCGGCCAAGAGACCCAGTACTTC
CASSRPPTSGQETQYF
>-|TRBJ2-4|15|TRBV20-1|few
TGCAGTGCTCACTTGGACACAGCGACCAAAAACATTCAGTACTTC
CSAHLDTATKNIQYF
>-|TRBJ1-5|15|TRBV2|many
TGTGCCAGCAGGGAAGACGCCTTTAGCAATCAGCCCCAGCATTTT
CASREDAFSNQPQHF
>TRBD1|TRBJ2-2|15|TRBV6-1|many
TGTGCCAGCAGAACCGGGACAGGGGGCACCGGGGAGCTGTTTTTT
CASRTGTGGTGELFF
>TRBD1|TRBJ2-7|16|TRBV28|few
TGTGCCAGCAGTTCCTCCAGTGGACAGGATAAATACGAGCAGTACTTC
CASSSSSGQDKYEQYF
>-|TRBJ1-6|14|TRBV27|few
TGTGCCAGCAGGACTGGTGGTTACGGTTCACCCCTCCACTTT
CASRTGGYGSPLHF
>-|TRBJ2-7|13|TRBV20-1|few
TGCAGTGCTCGGGACGGATTCTCCTACGAGCAGTACTTC
CSARDGFSYEQYF
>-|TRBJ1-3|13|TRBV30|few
TGTGCCTGGAAAACAGGGATTAGAAACACCATATATTTT
CAWKTGIRNTIYF
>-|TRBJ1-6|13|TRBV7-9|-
TGTGCCAGCAGCTCGGAAGCAAATTCACCCCTCCACTTT
CASSSEANSPLHF
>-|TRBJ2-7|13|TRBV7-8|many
TGTGCCAGCAGCGGCCAGGGGGGGTACGAGCAGTACTTC
CASSGQGGYEQYF
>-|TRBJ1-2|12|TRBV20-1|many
TGCAGTGCTATGGGAGGGAACTATGGCTACACCTTC
CSAMGGNYGYTF
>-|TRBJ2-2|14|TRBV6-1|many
TGTGCCAGCAGCTGGACAGCTTACACCGGGGAGCTGTTTTTT
CASSWTAYTGELFF
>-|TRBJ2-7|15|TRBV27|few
TGTGCCAGCAGTTTTTCCCGGATTACCTCCTACGAGCAGTACTTC
CASSFSRITSYEQYF
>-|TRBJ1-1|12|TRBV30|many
TGTGCCTGCGGGACGCTGAACACTGAAGCTTTCTTT
CACGTLNTEAFF
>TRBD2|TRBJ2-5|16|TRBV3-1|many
TGTGCCAGCAGCCAAGATCCGGGGACTACCCAAGAGACCCAGTACTTC
CASSQDPGTTQETQYF
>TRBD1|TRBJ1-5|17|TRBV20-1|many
TGCAGTGCTAGACAACGGGGACAGTTGGTTTCGAATCAGCCCCAGCATTTT
CSARQRGQLVSNQPQHF